These 30 T cell receptor beta chains came from one sample sequenced in a study of spatial heterogeneity in lung cancer. TCRdb re-derived calls from the 5' RACE reads in MiXCR, one entry per CDR3 protein. The sample lists roughly 25,000 distinct CDR3 sequences, about 4.5% occurring once. Time point of the sample: sample taken at primary tumor resection. Extraction of whole RNA from tumor, nontumor lung or frozen PBMC preceded unsorted sequencing. The sequencing used PBMCs, collected at surgery. The origin of the receptors is a male donor with early-stage non-small cell lung cancer.

This clonotype has ten or more counts. The genes are TRBV6-1 and TRBJ2-3, with 7 bases lining up with TRBD2. V lost 7 bases to trimming and J lost 0 bases; unmatched junction nucleotides: 7. The length of the CDR3 is 15 residues. The germline V gene has CDR1 MNHNS and CDR2 SASEGT. The CDR3, as DNA: TGTGCCAGCACCCCTAGCGGAGATAGCACAGATACGCAGTATTTT. It translates to CASTPSGDSTDTQYF.

There are many counts of this clonotype. V gene TRBV30 combines with J gene TRBJ2-1; TRBD2 agrees at 8 bases. The CDR3 is made up of 13 amino acids. V lost 5 bases, J lost 12 bases, and 12 bases stayed unmatched. The germline V gene encodes CDR1 GTSNPN and CDR2 SVGIG (reference sequence). The CDR3 sequence: CAWVRGGQDRQFF. The CDR3 DNA reads TGTGCCTGGGTTCGCGGGGGGCAGGACAGGCAGTTCTTC.

At least ten counts were recorded for this clonotype. The CDR3 DNA reads TGTGCCAGCAGTGAAGCTGGCGGAACTGGAAACACCATATATTTT. Translation: CASSEAGGTGNTIYF. The rearrangement links TRBV6-1 to TRBJ1-3, with unresolved D. Trimming pared 0 bases from V and 2 bases from J, leaving 8 bases between. Germline CDR1 and CDR2: MNHNS and SASEGT. The CDR3 length is 15 residues.

This clonotype was detected many times. This rearrangement joins TRBV18 to TRBJ2-7; 9 bases match TRBD1. This CDR3 is built from 15 residues. V trimming: 1 base; J trimming: 2 bases; junction bases outside the gene matches: 3. Germline V gene sequence: CDR1 KGHSH, CDR2 LQKENI. CDR3 nucleotides: TGTGCCAGCTCACCACGGGACAGGGAGGCCTACGAGCAGTACTTC. Amino acid sequence: CASSPRDREAYEQYF.

The rearrangement links TRBV30 to TRBJ1-1; 7 bases are a match to TRBD1. With V trimmed by 3 bases and J by 2 bases, 9 bases remained unmatched. CDR1 is GTSNPN, CDR2 SVGIG, per germline (reference sequence). The CDR3 has 15 residues. The CDR3 sequence is CAWRGQTGPNTEAFF. DNA of the CDR3: TGTGCCTGGAGGGGACAGACGGGACCCAACACTGAAGCTTTCTTT.

This clonotype was seen many times. The chain uses TRBV29-1 and TRBJ2-3; TRBD1 matches at 7 bases. J gave up 0 bases and V 6 bases, and 12 bases lay outside the gene matches. Per the germline V gene, CDR1 is SQVTM and CDR2 is ANQGSEA. This CDR3 contains 16 residues. The CDR3 DNA sequence: TGCAGCGTGGAACGACAGGGTCTGGGGAGCACAGATACGCAGTATTTT. This translates into CSVERQGLGSTDTQYF.

The table lists this clonotype with many counts. V and J are TRBV6-4 and TRBJ2-3, with 7 bases identical to TRBD1. The CDR3 loop spans 16 amino acids. Germline loops: CDR1 MRHNA, CDR2 SNTAGT. V lost 2 bases, J lost 6 bases, and 11 bases stayed unmatched. This chain's CDR3 is CASSDLGGTSMDTQYF. Written as DNA, the CDR3 is TGTGCCAGCAGTGACCTAGGGGGCACATCCATGGATACGCAGTATTTT.

This clonotype was counted many times. The V and J genes are TRBV7-9 and TRBJ1-6; 9 nucleotides line up with TRBD1. The CDR3 runs to 13 residues. The J segment lost 10 bases and the V segment lost 8 bases, leaving 6 bases of the junction unmatched. CDR1 and CDR2 (germline): SEHNR, FQNEAQ (reference sequence). CDR3: CASGNRGLSPLHF. The CDR3, as DNA: TGTGCCAGCGGAAACAGGGGGCTATCACCCCTCCACTTT.

This clonotype was counted many times. This sequence joins TRBV7-9 and TRBJ2-1, with D tentatively TRBD1 (7 bases). CDR1 is SEHNR and CDR2 is FQNEAQ in the germline V gene (reference sequence). V was pared by 1 base and J by 7 bases, with 17 bases between. This CDR3 has 16 amino acids. CDR3 residues: CASSLEWAQGRNEQFF. CDR3 coding DNA: TGTGCCAGCAGCTTAGAATGGGCACAGGGGAGGAATGAGCAGTTCTTC. Drawing the rest from reference TRBV7-9 and TRBJ2-1, the complete variable domain is DTGVSQNPRHKITKRGQNVTFRCDPISEHNRLYWYRQTLGQGPEFLTYFQNEAQLEKSRLLSDRFSAERPKGSFSTLEIQRTEQGDSAMYLCASSLEWAQGRNEQFFGPGTRLTVL.

The chain combines TRBV15 with TRBJ1-6; TRBD1 matches 7 bases. CDR1 LNHNV and CDR2 YYDKDF come from the germline V gene (reference sequence). This CDR3 spans 14 amino acids. V dropped 0 bases and J dropped 7; count of bases not matched to a gene: 0. The CDR3 DNA follows: TGTGCCACCAGCAGAGAACAGGGGAATTCACCCCTCCACTTT. It translates to CATSREQGNSPLHF.

This clonotype was seen at least ten times. This chain joins TRBV3-1 and TRBJ2-1, with 10 nucleotides matching TRBD2. The V gene end was trimmed by 0 bases and the J gene end by 13 bases; junction bases not matched to a gene: 6. Germline CDR1 is LGHDT and CDR2 is YNNKEL (reference sequence). This CDR3 has 14 amino acids. The CDR3, as DNA: TGTGCCAGCAGCCAAGATTCCAGCGGGAGGGCCCAGTTCTTC. This sequence encodes CASSQDSSGRAQFF.

This clonotype was recorded many times. This sequence joins TRBV7-3 and TRBJ2-3; D is perhaps TRBD2 (6 bases). V dropped 4 bases and J dropped 6 bases, with 17 bases sitting between them. The CDR3 loop spans 15 amino acids. CDR1 is SGHTA and CDR2 is FQGTGA in the germline V gene. CDR3 sequence reads: CASSSFAPGVDTQYF. Here the CDR3 DNA reads TGTGCCAGCAGCTCCTTTGCGCCGGGAGTGGATACGCAGTATTTT.

The table lists this clonotype with many counts. V is TRBV7-2 and J is TRBJ2-7; tentative D call: TRBD2 (6 bases). This CDR3 is built from 16 residues. Germline V gene lookup returns CDR1 SGHTA and CDR2 FQGNSA. The ends were cut back, 5 bases at V and 5 bases at J, with 22 bases in the middle. The CDR3 here is CASSKNDAGSFHEQYF. CDR3 sequence (DNA): TGTGCCAGCAGCAAGAACGACGCGGGATCATTTCACGAGCAGTACTTC. The full variable domain, rest sourced from reference TRBV7-2 and TRBJ2-7, is GAGVSQSPSNKVTEKGKDVELRCDPISGHTALYWYRQSLGQGLEFLIYFQGNSAPDKSGLPSDRFSAERTGGSVSTLTIQRTQQEDSAVYLCASSKNDAGSFHEQYFGPGTRLTVT.

This clonotype is classed as medium-sized (0.01 to 0.1%). The chain recombines TRBV10-3 with TRBJ2-3, with 7 positions matching TRBD2. V trimming: 3 bases; J trimming: 0 bases; junction bases outside the gene matches: 0. The CDR3 extends over 14 amino acids. From germline, CDR1 is ENHRY and CDR2 SYGVKD. The CDR3 loop is CAISEAGSTDTQYF. The CDR3 region has the DNA TGTGCCATCAGTGAAGCGGGAAGCACAGATACGCAGTATTTT.

The sample holds many counts of this clonotype. The V call is TRBV7-2, the J call TRBJ2-1, with 10 bases that match TRBD1. Germline assignment: CDR1 SGHTA and CDR2 FQGNSA. Unmatched junction bases numbered 5, after V lost 6 bases and J lost 3 bases. This CDR3 region has 15 residues. The CDR3 reads CASSFGQGVYNEQFF. The CDR3 DNA reads as TGTGCCAGCAGTTTCGGACAGGGGGTCTACAATGAGCAGTTCTTC.

This clonotype was counted many times. The rearrangement links TRBV6-1 to TRBJ1-5; D remains ambiguous. The V gene lost 3 bases and the J gene lost 5 bases, with 14 bases spanning the gap. The CDR3 consists of 15 residues. Germline V CDR1 and CDR2: MNHNS, SASEGT. In DNA, the CDR3 is TGTGCCAGCAGTGATGAGAGGGTTCGGGATCAGCCCCAGCATTTT. As protein: CASSDERVRDQPQHF.

This clonotype came up many times. This rearrangement joins TRBV12-3 or TRBV12-4 to TRBJ2-2; the D gene could be TRBD1 or TRBD2 (5 bases each). The CDR3 spans 16 residues. The V end lost 3 bases, the J end lost 3 bases, and 14 bases lay between the germline ends. Here the CDR3 reads CASSFPSGSDTGELFF. CDR3 bases: TGTGCCAGCAGTTTTCCGTCAGGGAGCGACACCGGGGAGCTGTTTTTT.

This clonotype was counted ten times or more. The chain links TRBV5-5 to TRBJ2-7; maybe TRBD2 (6 bases). Per germline, CDR1 SGHKS and CDR2 YYEKEE (reference sequence). The V end lost 2 bases, the J end lost 0 bases, and 15 bases lay between the germline ends. The CDR3 sequence is 16 residues long. The CDR3 sequence: CASSFRYGGSSYEQYF. The CDR3 DNA is TGTGCCAGCAGCTTTCGGTATGGGGGGAGCTCCTACGAGCAGTACTTC.

The sample holds many counts of this clonotype. The rearrangement links TRBV20-1 to TRBJ2-1, with 7 bases aligning to TRBD1. The trim removed 0 bases at V and 1 base at J, leaving 6 bases unmatched. The CDR3 runs to 16 residues. CDR1 is DFQATT, CDR2 SNEGSKA, per germline (reference sequence). The CDR3 is CSARDPGTASYNEQFF. The CDR3 bases are TGCAGTGCTAGAGATCCGGGGACAGCTTCCTACAATGAGCAGTTCTTC.

At least ten counts were recorded for this clonotype. The chain joins TRBV28 to TRBJ1-5; a weak D match, TRBD1 (6 bases). The V gene lost 6 bases and the J gene lost 5 bases, with 14 bases spanning the gap. The CDR3 has 14 amino acids. In germline, CDR1 is MDHEN, CDR2 SYDVKM. The CDR3 region is CASSNTGSDQPQHF. The CDR3 DNA reads as TGTGCCAGCAGCAATACAGGGTCCGATCAGCCCCAGCATTTT.

The CDR3 loop is CASRVGDRDSYSNQPQHF. The CDR3 DNA reads TGTGCCAGCCGCGTAGGGGACAGGGACTCTTATAGCAATCAGCCCCAGCATTTT. The chain recombines TRBV6-1 with TRBJ1-5; the match to TRBD1 covers 9 bases. CDR1 is MNHNS, CDR2 SASEGT, per germline. V shed 8 bases and J 0 bases; nucleotides not matched to a gene: 14. This CDR3 region has 18 residues.

This clonotype is labeled as medium-sized (0.01 to 0.1%). This chain uses TRBV7-9 with TRBJ2-7, with D possibly matching TRBD1 (6 bases). Germline CDR1 SEHNR, CDR2 FQNEAQ (reference sequence). This CDR3 has 14 amino acids. Trimming left V 5 bases short and J 0 bases short, with 11 bases between. CDR3 loop: CASSPGQYSYEQYF. In DNA, the CDR3 is TGTGCCAGCAGCCCGGGACAATACTCCTACGAGCAGTACTTC.

This clonotype was observed many times. This chain connects TRBV28 to TRBJ2-7, with no clear D. The CDR3 covers 12 residues. Germline V CDR1 and CDR2: MDHEN, SYDVKM. With 5 bases removed from V and 2 bases from J, the gap between germline ends came to 7 bases. The CDR3 region has the DNA TGTGCCAGCAGTACGACGGCCTACGAGCAGTACTTC. Its protein product is CASSTTAYEQYF. Based on the CDR3 plus reference TRBV28 and TRBJ2-7, the full variable domain is DVKVTQSSRYLVKRTGEKVFLECVQDMDHENMFWYRQDPGLGLRLIYFSYDVKMKEKGDIPEGYSVSREKKERFSLILESASTNQTSMYLCASSTTAYEQYFGPGTRLTVT.

This clonotype was counted ten times or more. This chain joins TRBV19 and TRBJ2-2; D remains ambiguous. Germline V gene sequence: CDR1 LNHDA, CDR2 SQIVND (reference sequence). CDR3 length: 14 amino acids. V was clipped by 3 bases and J by 6 bases, with 11 bases between them. The CDR3 nucleotides are TGTGCCAGTAGTATTTACCCTGGGGCCGGGGAGCTGTTTTTT. It is translated as CASSIYPGAGELFF.

This clonotype was found many times. The V gene is TRBV7-2, the J gene TRBJ2-5; TRBD2 matches 11 bases. Germline trimming cut 6 bases from V and 7 bases from J; bases unmatched to any gene: 10. This CDR3 comprises 15 residues. Germline loops: CDR1 SGHTA, CDR2 FQGNSA. CDR3 amino acids: CASRASGGTSGTQYF. Written as DNA, the CDR3 is TGTGCCAGCAGAGCTAGCGGGGGGACCTCGGGGACCCAGTACTTC.

This clonotype was recorded many times. The V call is TRBV5-5, the J call TRBJ2-3, with TRBD2 matching 7 bases. The CDR3 spans 17 residues. The germline gives CDR1 SGHKS, CDR2 YYEKEE (reference sequence). The trim removed 4 bases at V and 7 bases at J, leaving 18 bases unmatched. CDR3 residues: CASSPMGGRTVTNTQYF. CDR3 DNA sequence: TGTGCCAGCAGCCCGATGGGGGGGAGGACCGTCACGAATACGCAGTATTTT.

This clonotype occurred many times. The chain combines TRBV3-1 with TRBJ2-2; D uncertain. The V gene lost 3 bases and the J gene lost 3 bases, with 11 bases spanning the gap. The germline gives CDR1 LGHDT, CDR2 YNNKEL (reference sequence). The CDR3 spans 15 residues. Written as DNA, the CDR3 is TGTGCCAGCAGCCACCGAGACACTGACACCGGGGAGCTGTTTTTT. Its translation: CASSHRDTDTGELFF. Combining the CDR3 with reference TRBV3-1 and TRBJ2-2 gives the whole variable domain DTAVSQTPKYLVTQMGNDKSIKCEQNLGHDTMYWYKQDSKKFLKIMFSYNNKELIINETVPNRFSPKSPDKAHLNLHINSLELGDSAVYFCASSHRDTDTGELFFGEGSRLTVL.

This clonotype was found many times. One end of the junction does not line up with germline, which may come from a read error. V gene TRBV7-7 combines with J gene TRBJ2-5, with 8 nucleotides matching TRBD2. CDR1 is SSHAT, CDR2 FNYEAQ, per germline (reference sequence). This CDR3 spans 14 amino acids. The DNA of the CDR3 is TGTGCTAGCAGCTGGAGCGGGGGCCAAGAGACCCAGTACTTC. Translation: CASSWSGGQETQYF.

This clonotype was recorded at least ten times. The rearrangement links TRBV6-5 to TRBJ1-2; tentative D call: TRBD1 (6 bases). The CDR3 consists of 15 residues. V lost 2 bases and J lost 4, with 14 bases in between. CDR1 and CDR2 (germline): MNHEY, SVGAGI. The CDR3 bases are TGTGCCAGCAGTTACGCGGGACATACGACCTATGGCTACACCTTC. This sequence encodes CASSYAGHTTYGYTF.

This clonotype was observed many times. The chain has TRBV20-1 and TRBJ1-1; D not certain. The CDR3 has 13 residues. Germline V gene lookup returns CDR1 DFQATT and CDR2 SNEGSKA (reference sequence). Trimming left V 3 bases short and J 5 bases short, with 13 bases between. CDR3 sequence (DNA): TGCAGTGCTAGCCGTGGGTATAGTACTGAAGCTTTCTTT. It encodes CSASRGYSTEAFF.